This T cell receptor beta chain was observed in a study of blood T cell repertoires in COVID-19. The study drew participants aged about 18 to 90 years from 20 to 30 US areas. Cohort allocation depended upon clinical history that participants reported. The recovered donors of Cohort 3 showed two negative PCRs, clearance, or symptom resolution. As handled by the study authors: Nucleated cell number was recorded as an estimate derived from reference gene primer amplification. TCRdb keeps only in-frame clones here, not all; method: immunoSEQ multiplex PCR. From that table come the V and J calls and clone size; the DNA was used to work out D and trimming. Of a few hundred thousand clones in the sample, 85% were seen once. This CDR3 spans 13 amino acids. Germline loops: CDR1 SNHLY, CDR2 FYNNEI. V lost 4 bases, J lost 7 bases, and 6 bases stayed unmatched.

This rearrangement joins TRBV2 to TRBJ1-2, with 7 bases identical to TRBD1. Sequenced: PBMCs or T cells enriched from blood (not recorded which). The TCR comes from a man aged 35 to 55 who had recovered from COVID-19. The CDR3 loop is CASSVGTVGGYTF. CDR3 nucleotide sequence: TGTGCCAGCAGTGTTGGGACAGTCGGTGGCTACACCTTC.